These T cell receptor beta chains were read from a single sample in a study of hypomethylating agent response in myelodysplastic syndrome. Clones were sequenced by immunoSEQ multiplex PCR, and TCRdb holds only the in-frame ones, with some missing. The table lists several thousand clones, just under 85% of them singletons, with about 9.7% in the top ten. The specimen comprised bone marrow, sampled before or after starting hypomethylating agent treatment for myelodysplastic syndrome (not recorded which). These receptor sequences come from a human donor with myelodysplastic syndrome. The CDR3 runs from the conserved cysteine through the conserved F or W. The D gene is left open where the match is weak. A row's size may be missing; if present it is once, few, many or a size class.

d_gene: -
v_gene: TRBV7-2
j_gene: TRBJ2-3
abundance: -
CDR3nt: TGTGCCAGCAGCTTAGTAGGGCCGGGGGGCGGGGATACGCAGTATTTT
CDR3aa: CASSLVGPGGGDTQYF

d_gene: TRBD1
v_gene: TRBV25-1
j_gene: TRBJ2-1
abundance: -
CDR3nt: TGTGCCAGCAGTGAGCTGACAGGGGTTGGCGAGCAGTTCTTC
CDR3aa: CASSELTGVGEQFF

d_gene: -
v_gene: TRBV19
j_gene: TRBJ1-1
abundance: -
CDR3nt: TGTGCCAGTCGACTCGGGACCCCCACTGAAGCTTTCTTT
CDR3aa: CASRLGTPTEAFF

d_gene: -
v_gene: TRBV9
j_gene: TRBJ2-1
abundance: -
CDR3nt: TGTGCCAGCAGCCTCGGTCAGGGTGCTAGCAATGAGCAGTTCTTC
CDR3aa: CASSLGQGASNEQFF

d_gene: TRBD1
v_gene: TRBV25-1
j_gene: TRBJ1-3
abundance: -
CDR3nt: TGTGCCAGCAGTAACCCAGGGACAGGGTCGGCTGGAAACACCATATATTTT
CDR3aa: CASSNPGTGSAGNTIYF

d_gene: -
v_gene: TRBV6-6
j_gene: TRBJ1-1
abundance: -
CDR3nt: TGTGCCAGCAGTAAGGCCGGGGTTACGAACACTGAAGCTTTCTTT
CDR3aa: CASSKAGVTNTEAFF

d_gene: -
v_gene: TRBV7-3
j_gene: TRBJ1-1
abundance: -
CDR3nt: TGTGCCAGCAGCTTGCGCAGGGCCACTGAAGCTTTCTTT
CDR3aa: CASSLRRATEAFF

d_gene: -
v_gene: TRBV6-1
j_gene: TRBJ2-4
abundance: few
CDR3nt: TGTGCCAGCAGTGAAATTCGGACAAGTTTAAACATTCAGTACTTC
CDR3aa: CASSEIRTSLNIQYF

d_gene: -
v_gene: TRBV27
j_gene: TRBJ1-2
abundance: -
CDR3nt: TGTGCCAGCAGTCGACGAACCCCCGGGACCTCGCACGAGGGCTACACCTTC
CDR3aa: CASSRRTPGTSHEGYTF

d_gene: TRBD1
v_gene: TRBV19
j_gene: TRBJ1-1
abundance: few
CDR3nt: TGTGCCACCAGGGACAGGGGGAACACTGAAGCTTTCTTT
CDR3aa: CATRDRGNTEAFF

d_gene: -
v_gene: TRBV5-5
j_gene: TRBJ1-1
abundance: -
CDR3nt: TGTGCCAGCAGCCCAGGCCAGGGCCGCACTGAAGCTTTCTTT
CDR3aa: CASSPGQGRTEAFF

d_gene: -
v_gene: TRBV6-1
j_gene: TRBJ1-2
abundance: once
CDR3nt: TGTGCCAGCAGTGCGCGGGGGGGAGGGTATGGCTACACCTTC
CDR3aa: CASSARGGGYGYTF

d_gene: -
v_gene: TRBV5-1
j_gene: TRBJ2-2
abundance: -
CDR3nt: TGCGCCAGCAGCCCGAGCTTGGTTGCCGGGGAGCTGTTTTTT
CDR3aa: CASSPSLVAGELFF

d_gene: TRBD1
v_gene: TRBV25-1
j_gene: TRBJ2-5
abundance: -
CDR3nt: TGTGCCAGCAGTGAATCCAAGCCGCGGCAGGGGGCTAGGGAGACCCAGTACTTC
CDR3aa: CASSESKPRQGARETQYF

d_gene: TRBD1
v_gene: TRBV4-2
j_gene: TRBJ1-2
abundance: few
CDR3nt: TGTGCCAGCAGCCAAATACAGACAGGGGACTATGGCTACACCTTC
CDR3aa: CASSQIQTGDYGYTF

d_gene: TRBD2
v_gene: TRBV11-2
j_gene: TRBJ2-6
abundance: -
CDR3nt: TGTGCCAGCAGCGCCCGACTAGCGGGGACCTCTGGGGCCAACGTCCTGACTTTC
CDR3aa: CASSARLAGTSGANVLTF

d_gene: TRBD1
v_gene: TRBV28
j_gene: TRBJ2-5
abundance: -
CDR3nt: TGTGCCAGCAGTTCCCCGGGGACAGCCGAGACCCAGTACTTC
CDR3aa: CASSSPGTAETQYF

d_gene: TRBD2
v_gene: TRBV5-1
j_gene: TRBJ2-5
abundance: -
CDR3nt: TGCGCCAGCAGCCCCGGGGGGGTTGAGACCCAGTACTTC
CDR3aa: CASSPGGVETQYF

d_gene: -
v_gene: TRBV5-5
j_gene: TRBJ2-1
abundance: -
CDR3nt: TGTGCCAGCAGCTTGAACCAGCTAGTGGGGCAGTTCTTC
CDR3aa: CASSLNQLVGQFF

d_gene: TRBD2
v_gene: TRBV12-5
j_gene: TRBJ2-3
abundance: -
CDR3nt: TGTGCTAGTGCCGCGACTAGCGGGTCTACTAGCACAGATACGCAGTATTTT
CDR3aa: CASAATSGSTSTDTQYF

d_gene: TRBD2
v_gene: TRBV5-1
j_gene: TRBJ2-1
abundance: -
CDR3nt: TGCGCCAGCAGCCTTATAGCGGGGAGCTCCTACAATGAGCAGTTCTTC
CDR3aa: CASSLIAGSSYNEQFF

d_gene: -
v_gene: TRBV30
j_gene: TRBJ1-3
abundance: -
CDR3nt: TGTGCCTGGAGCGGCGGTAGGACCTTCTCTGGAAACACCATATATTTT
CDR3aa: CAWSGGRTFSGNTIYF

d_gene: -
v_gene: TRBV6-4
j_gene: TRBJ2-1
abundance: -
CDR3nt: TGTGCCAGCTCCCCGGAGGGAGCCTACAATGAGCAGTTCTTC
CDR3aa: CASSPEGAYNEQFF

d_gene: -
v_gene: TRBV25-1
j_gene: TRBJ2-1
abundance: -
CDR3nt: TGTGCCAGCAGTATCCCCGGACTCGAGCAGTTCTTC
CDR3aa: CASSIPGLEQFF

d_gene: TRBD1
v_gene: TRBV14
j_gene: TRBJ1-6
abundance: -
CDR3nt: TGTGCCAGCAGCCAAGCACAGGGGCGGTATAATTCACCCCTCCACTTT
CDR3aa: CASSQAQGRYNSPLHF

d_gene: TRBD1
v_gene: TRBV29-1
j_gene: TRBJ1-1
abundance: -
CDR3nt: TGCAGCGTTCGACAGGGCAAGAACACTGAAGCTTTCTTT
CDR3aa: CSVRQGKNTEAFF

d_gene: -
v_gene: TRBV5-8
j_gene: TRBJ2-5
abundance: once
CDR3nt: TGTGCCAGCAGCTTTTCTAGTCGCCAAGAGACCCAGTACTTC
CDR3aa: CASSFSSRQETQYF

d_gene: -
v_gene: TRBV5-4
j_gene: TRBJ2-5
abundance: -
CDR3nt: TGTGCCAGCAGCTTGGACAGTAACCCGAGTGGGACCCAGTACTTC
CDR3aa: CASSLDSNPSGTQYF

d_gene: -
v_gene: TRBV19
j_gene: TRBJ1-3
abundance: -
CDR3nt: TGTGCCAGTAGCCCCACCGGGACTTTCAGCTCTGGAAACACCATATATTTT
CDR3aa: CASSPTGTFSSGNTIYF

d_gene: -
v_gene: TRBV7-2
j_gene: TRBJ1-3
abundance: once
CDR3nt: TGTGCCAGCAGCTTAGACCGGAGCTCTGGAAACACCATATATTTT
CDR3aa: CASSLDRSSGNTIYF

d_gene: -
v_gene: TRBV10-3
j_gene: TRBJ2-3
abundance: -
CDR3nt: TGTGCCATCAGTGGACAGGAGGGGGAGCTTGATACGCAGTATTTT
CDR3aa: CAISGQEGELDTQYF

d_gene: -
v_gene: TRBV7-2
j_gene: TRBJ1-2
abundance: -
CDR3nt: TGTGCCAGCAGCGCTAACTATGGCTACACCTTC
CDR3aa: CASSANYGYTF

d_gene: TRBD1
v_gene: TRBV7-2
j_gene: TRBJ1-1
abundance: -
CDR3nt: TGTGCCAGCAGCTACCTCGGGACAGGGCGCAACACTGAAGCTTTCTTT
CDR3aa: CASSYLGTGRNTEAFF

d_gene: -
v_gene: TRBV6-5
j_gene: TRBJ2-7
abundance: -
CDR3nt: TGTGCCAGCAGAGCCCGGGACAGCGAGAGGGAGGGGTTC
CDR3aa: CASRARDSEREGF

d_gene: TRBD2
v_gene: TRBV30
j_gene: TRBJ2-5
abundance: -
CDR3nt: TGTGCCTGGAGTGTACGGACGTCGGGGGGGCTGACCCAGTACTTC
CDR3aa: CAWSVRTSGGLTQYF

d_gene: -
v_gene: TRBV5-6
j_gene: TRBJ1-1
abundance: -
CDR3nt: TGTGCCAGCAGCTTTCGCGAGGTACAGGAAGCTTTCTTT
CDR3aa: CASSFREVQEAFF

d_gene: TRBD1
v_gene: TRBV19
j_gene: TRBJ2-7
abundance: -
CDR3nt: TGTGCCAGTAGTCCCCGGACAGGAGCCTACGAGCAGTACTTC
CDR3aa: CASSPRTGAYEQYF

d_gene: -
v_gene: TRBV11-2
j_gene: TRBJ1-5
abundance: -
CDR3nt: TGTGCCAGCAGCTTAGAACCAGGGATTCAGCCCCAGCATTTT
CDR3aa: CASSLEPGIQPQHF

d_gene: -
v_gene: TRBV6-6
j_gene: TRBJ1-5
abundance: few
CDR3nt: TGTGCCAGCAGTTACTCATCAGGATCGGGACAGCCCCAGCATTTT
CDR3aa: CASSYSSGSGQPQHF

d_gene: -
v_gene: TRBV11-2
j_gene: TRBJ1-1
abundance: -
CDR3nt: TGTGCCAGCAGCGGCGGGAACACTGAAGCTTTCTTT
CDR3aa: CASSGGNTEAFF

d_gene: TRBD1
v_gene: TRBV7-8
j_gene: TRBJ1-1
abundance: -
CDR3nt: TGTGCCAGCAGCTTTGCGGGAACAGGGGGAATGAACACTGAAGCTTTCTTT
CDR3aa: CASSFAGTGGMNTEAFF

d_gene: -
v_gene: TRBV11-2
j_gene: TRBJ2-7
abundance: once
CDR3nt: TGTGCCAGCAGCTCAGAGACAGTAGGGGTCGAGCAGTACTTC
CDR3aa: CASSSETVGVEQYF

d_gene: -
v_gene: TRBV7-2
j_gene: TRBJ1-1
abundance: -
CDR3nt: TGTGCCAGCAGCCGATGGGGGGGAGGGACTGAAGCTTTCTTT
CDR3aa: CASSRWGGGTEAFF

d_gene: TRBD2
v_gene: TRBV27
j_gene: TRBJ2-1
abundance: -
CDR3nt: TGTGCCAGCAGTGCCGACGGGACTAGCGGGATCGGTGAGCAGTTCTTC
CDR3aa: CASSADGTSGIGEQFF

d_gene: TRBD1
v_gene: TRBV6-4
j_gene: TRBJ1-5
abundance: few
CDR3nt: TGTGCCAGCGTTAACAGGGGAGAGAATCAGCCCCAGCATTTT
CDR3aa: CASVNRGENQPQHF

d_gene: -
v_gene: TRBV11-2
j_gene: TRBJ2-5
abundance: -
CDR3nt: TGTGCCAGCAGCTTGAGAATGGTAGGAGAGACCCAGTACTTC
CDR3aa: CASSLRMVGETQYF

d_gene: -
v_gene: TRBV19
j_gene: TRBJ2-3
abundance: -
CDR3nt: TGTGCCAGTAGTCCTACCCAAGATACGCAGTATTTT
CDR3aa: CASSPTQDTQYF

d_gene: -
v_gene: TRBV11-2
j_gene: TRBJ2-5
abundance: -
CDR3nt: TGTGCCAGCAGCTTACGCCCCCAAGAGACCCAGTACTTC
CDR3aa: CASSLRPQETQYF

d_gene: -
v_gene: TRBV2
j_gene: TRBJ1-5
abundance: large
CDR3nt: TGTGCCAGCAGTGAATTCCCCGGGTTAGGCAGCAATCAGCCCCAGCATTTT
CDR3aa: CASSEFPGLGSNQPQHF

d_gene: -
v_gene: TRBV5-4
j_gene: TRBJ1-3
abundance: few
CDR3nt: TGTGCCAGCAGCTTTCGGGGGGGATCCGCTGGAAACACCATATATTTT
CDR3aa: CASSFRGGSAGNTIYF

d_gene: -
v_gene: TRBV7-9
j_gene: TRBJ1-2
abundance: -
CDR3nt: TGTGCCAGCAGCCCATCGACCCCTAGCATGGGCTACACCTTC
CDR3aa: CASSPSTPSMGYTF

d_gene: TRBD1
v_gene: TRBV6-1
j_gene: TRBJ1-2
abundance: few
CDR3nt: TGTGCCAGCAGGAGGGGGACAGAATTCTATGGCTACACCTTC
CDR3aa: CASRRGTEFYGYTF

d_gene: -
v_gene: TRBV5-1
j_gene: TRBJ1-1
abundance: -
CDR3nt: TGCGCCAGCAGCTTGGAAGGCTCGACTGAAGCTTTCTTT
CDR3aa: CASSLEGSTEAFF

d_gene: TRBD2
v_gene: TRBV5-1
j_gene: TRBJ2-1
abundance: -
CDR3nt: TGCGCCAGCAGCTTGGCAGCGGGAGGATCCTACAATGAGCAGTTCTTC
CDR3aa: CASSLAAGGSYNEQFF

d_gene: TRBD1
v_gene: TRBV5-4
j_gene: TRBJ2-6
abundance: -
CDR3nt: TGTGCCAGCAGCTCCGACAGGGCCGCCTCTGGGGCCAACGTCCTGACTTTC
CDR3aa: CASSSDRAASGANVLTF

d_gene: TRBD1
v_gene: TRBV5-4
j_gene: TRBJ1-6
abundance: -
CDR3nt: TGTGCCAGCAGCCGATCTACAGGGGAGGAGTCACCCCTCCACTTT
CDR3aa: CASSRSTGEESPLHF